The 18 T cell receptor beta chains below were found in one sample sequenced in a study of blood T cell repertoires in COVID-19. Clones were read by immunoSEQ multiplex PCR, and TCRdb kept only the in-frame ones, dropping some. Counted here are about 220,000 clones, 90% occurring once; the ten biggest clones make up over 12%. Sequenced sample: PBMCs or T cells enriched from blood (not recorded which). The receptor set was obtained from a man younger than 45 who had been exposed to COVID-19.

The V call is TRBV30, the J call TRBJ1-5; 11 bases align to TRBD1. The ends lost 2 bases at V and 7 bases at J; junction bases unmatched: 10. The length of the CDR3 is 16 residues. Germline CDR1 is GTSNPN and CDR2 is SVGIG (reference sequence). The CDR3 reads CAWSPLSWTGGQPQHF. Written as DNA, the CDR3 is TGTGCCTGGAGTCCACTCTCGTGGACAGGGGGCCAGCCCCAGCATTTT.

Details on this clone: Other DNA variants within this sample encode the same CDR3. V is TRBV11-2 and J is TRBJ2-7; 7 nucleotides line up with TRBD1. CDR1 and CDR2 from the germline V gene are SGHAT and FQNNGV. V lost 4 bases, J lost 3 bases, and 6 bases stayed unmatched. The CDR3 length is 14 residues. The DNA for the CDR3 is TGTGCCAGCAGCTCTAACAGGGGAGTCTACGAGCAGTACTTC. It encodes CASSSNRGVYEQYF.

This clone was counted only a few times. The chain carries TRBV30 and TRBJ1-1; 7 bases line up with TRBD1. CDR1 is GTSNPN and CDR2 is SVGIG in the germline V gene (reference sequence). V was clipped by 2 bases and J by 3 bases; unmatched bases: 6. The CDR3 totals 14 residues. This chain's CDR3 is CAWSWGTADTEAFF. For the CDR3, the DNA is TGTGCCTGGAGTTGGGGGACAGCTGACACTGAAGCTTTCTTT.

This rearrangement joins TRBV12-3 or TRBV12-4 to TRBJ2-5, with no clear D. V was shortened by 3 bases and J by 7 bases, with 6 bases between the two germline ends. This CDR3 spans 11 amino acids. The CDR3 reads CASSLSWTQYF. The CDR3, as DNA: TGTGCCAGCAGTTTGAGTTGGACCCAGTACTTC.

This chain links TRBV7-2 with TRBJ1-6; 7 bases align to TRBD1. The CDR3 extends over 16 amino acids. J gave up 8 bases and V 3 bases, and 10 bases lay outside the gene matches. Germline CDR1 is SGHTA and CDR2 is FQGNSA. The CDR3 region is CASSFTPGQHDSPLHF. The CDR3 coding sequence is TGTGCCAGCAGCTTTACGCCGGGACAGCATGATTCACCCCTCCACTTT.

V and J are TRBV19 and TRBJ2-7, with D possibly matching TRBD2 (5 bases). Germline-derived CDR1 and CDR2 are LNHDA and SQIVND (reference sequence). This CDR3 spans 17 amino acids. Trimming took off 0 bases at V and 3 bases at J, with 18 bases between the two ends. The CDR3 DNA is TGTGCCAGTAGTATAGATGTCGGTCCCCGAGGGATCTACGAGCAGTACTTC. Amino acid sequence: CASSIDVGPRGIYEQYF.

V is TRBV5-1 and J is TRBJ1-2, with 9 bases fitting TRBD1. This CDR3 has 14 amino acids. Trimming took 2 bases from V and 5 from J; bases not matched to a gene: 4. Germline CDR1 and CDR2: SGHRS and YFSETQ. The CDR3 DNA is TGCGCCAGCAGCTTATCGGGACAGGGTTATGGCTACACCTTC. Residues: CASSLSGQGYGYTF.

The V gene is TRBV6-5, the J gene TRBJ1-1, with 7 bases fitting TRBD1. Germline-derived CDR1 and CDR2 are MNHEY and SVGAGI. This CDR3 contains 11 residues. J lost 11 bases, V lost 6 bases, and 6 bases had no gene match. The CDR3 loop reads CASSTTGHAFF. Written as DNA, the CDR3 is TGTGCCAGCAGCACGACAGGGCATGCTTTCTTT.

This chain joins TRBV5-1 and TRBJ1-1; D call uncertain. Germline-derived CDR1 and CDR2 are SGHRS and YFSETQ. The CDR3 has 11 residues. V gave up 0 bases and J gave up 11 bases, with 8 bases separating them. The CDR3 DNA is TGCGCCAGCAGCTTGGCAAAGCTGGCTTTCTTT. Its translation: CASSLAKLAFF.

The V gene is TRBV7-9, the J gene TRBJ1-3; D remains ambiguous. Germline CDR1 reads SEHNR; CDR2 reads FQNEAQ (reference sequence). The CDR3 is 15 amino acids. Trimming removed 7 bases at V and 1 base at J, with 14 bases between. The CDR3 nucleotides read TGTGCCAGCACCACCGACGGGTTTTCTGGAAACACCATATATTTT. Translated, it gives CASTTDGFSGNTIYF.

J is TRBJ1-5 and V is TRBV7-8; D might be TRBD1 (5 bases). The CDR3 consists of 13 residues. Germline loops: CDR1 SGHVS, CDR2 FQNEAQ. V was cut by 6 bases and J by 2 bases, with 8 bases left in between. The CDR3: CASSEQGNQPQHF. The CDR3 DNA reads as TGTGCCAGCAGTGAACAGGGCAATCAGCCCCAGCATTTT. Using reference TRBV7-8 and TRBJ1-5 for the parts outside the CDR3, the full variable domain is GAGVSQSPRYKVAKRGQDVALRCDPISGHVSLFWYQQALGQGPEFLTYFQNEAQLDKSGLPSDRFFAERPEGSVSTLKIQRTQQEDSAVYLCASSEQGNQPQHFGDGTRLSIL.

The chain recombines TRBV7-9 with TRBJ2-7, with a possible D match to TRBD1 (6 bases). Germline V gene lookup returns CDR1 SEHNR and CDR2 FQNEAQ (reference sequence). The CDR3 consists of 15 residues. Trimming removed 3 bases from V and 3 bases from J, with 15 bases in between. CDR3 DNA sequence: TGTGCCAGCAGCTTGGCCGGGACATCAGGCTACGAGCAGTACTTC. Translating gives CASSLAGTSGYEQYF.

This chain connects TRBV10-1 to TRBJ2-2; 9 nucleotides agree with TRBD1. Losses at the gene ends were 3 bases for V and 4 bases for J; bases not matched to a gene: 3. The CDR3 has 15 amino acids. CDR1 WNHNN and CDR2 SYGVQD come from the germline V gene (reference sequence). In DNA form, the CDR3 reads TGCGCCAGCAGTGAATACAGGGGGCCCACCGGGGAGCTGTTTTTT. Translation gives CASSEYRGPTGELFF.

The chain links TRBV19 to TRBJ2-5; D perhaps matches TRBD2 (7 bases). The CDR3 consists of 14 residues. The V gene lost 4 bases and the J gene lost 2 bases, with 11 bases spanning the gap. CDR1 is LNHDA and CDR2 is SQIVND in the germline V gene (reference sequence). In nucleotides, the CDR3 is TGTGCCAGTAGTACCGGGGGGCGACAAGAGACCCAGTACTTC. Translated: CASSTGGRQETQYF.

V gene TRBV10-2 combines with J gene TRBJ1-4, with a tentative D call TRBD1 (5 bases). The CDR3 contains 12 residues. V lost 4 bases and J lost 8, with 8 bases in between. Germline CDR1 reads WSHSY; CDR2 reads SAAADI. CDR3 DNA sequence: TGCGCCAGCAGTGTCGGGGGAGAAAAACTGTTTTTT. It is translated as CASSVGGEKLFF.

The chain is built from TRBV7-9 and TRBJ2-3, with D perhaps TRBD1 (5 bases). The CDR3 length is 14 residues. V lost 2 bases, J lost 3 bases, and 9 bases lay in between. Germline V gene sequence: CDR1 SEHNR, CDR2 FQNEAQ (reference sequence). The CDR3 here is CASSLSQGTDTQYF. The CDR3 coding sequence is TGTGCCAGCAGCTTAAGCCAGGGAACAGATACGCAGTATTTT.

The chain couples TRBV7-2 to TRBJ1-2; 10 nucleotides match TRBD1. Germline loops: CDR1 SGHTA, CDR2 FQGNSA. The trim removed 4 bases at V and 3 bases at J, leaving 11 bases unmatched. This CDR3 comprises 17 residues. In DNA form, the CDR3 reads TGTGCCAGCAGCTCACCCTATGGACAGGGGGACGACTATGGCTACACCTTC. The encoded protein is CASSSPYGQGDDYGYTF. Full variable domain (missing parts from reference TRBV7-2 and TRBJ1-2): GAGVSQSPSNKVTEKGKDVELRCDPISGHTALYWYRQSLGQGLEFLIYFQGNSAPDKSGLPSDRFSAERTGGSVSTLTIQRTQQEDSAVYLCASSSPYGQGDDYGYTFGSGTRLTVV.

The CDR3: CASSDRAFKPQHF. In DNA, the CDR3 is TGTGCCAGCAGCGACAGGGCTTTTAAGCCCCAGCATTTT. The V gene is TRBV27, the J gene TRBJ1-5; TRBD1 aligns across 7 bases. The V gene's germline CDR1 is MNHEY and CDR2 SMNVEV (reference sequence). The CDR3 covers 13 residues. The junction had 7 bases not matched to a gene; V was cut back by 6 bases and J by 8 bases.